This T cell receptor (beta chain) is drawn from a study of blood T cell repertoires in COVID-19. V dropped 4 bases and J dropped 7; count of bases not matched to a gene: 19. This CDR3 has 17 amino acids. Germline CDR1 is GTSNPN and CDR2 is SVGIG (reference sequence). Sequencing used immunoSEQ multiplex PCR; TCRdb keeps in-frame clones, though not all of them. The profile shows 200,000 to 250,000 clones, approximately 78% of them singletons. The V call is TRBV30, the J call TRBJ1-5, with 7 bases lining up with TRBD1. The sequence derives from a woman in her 70s with COVID-19, enrolled during active disease. Sequencing used peripheral blood. The CDR3 DNA reads TGTGCCTGGACCGAGGGCTCAGGGGGTTGGAGCGGCCAGCCCCAGCATTTT. The encoded protein is CAWTEGSGGWSGQPQHF.